The 28 T cell receptor beta chains below were found in one sample sequenced in a study of T-cell memory formation after mild COVID-19. TCRdb reprocessed the 5' RACE reads via MiXCR and lists one record per CDR3 protein. The sample shows 400,000 to 500,000 distinct CDR3 sequences, 20% to 25% of them seen only once. The sample was PBMCs or a T cell subset sorted from them (not recorded which). All receptors come from an adult woman who had mild COVID-19 (a few samples of this study predate the infection). Cell type and time point are not known.

This chain uses TRBV5-1 with TRBJ2-5; TRBD1 aligns across 12 bases. Trimming removed 0 bases from V and 7 bases from J; junction bases left unmatched: 1. The CDR3 consists of 14 residues. Germline V gene sequence: CDR1 SGHRS, CDR2 YFSETQ. This chain's CDR3 is CASSLGDRGLTQYF. CDR3 nucleotides: TGCGCCAGCAGCTTGGGGGACAGGGGGCTGACCCAGTACTTC.

This rearrangement joins TRBV5-1 to TRBJ2-7, with D perhaps matching TRBD1 (6 bases). Germline V gene lookup returns CDR1 SGHRS and CDR2 YFSETQ. The ends were cut back, 8 bases at V and 4 bases at J, with 22 bases in the middle. The CDR3 runs to 15 residues. CDR3 amino acids: CARGAGQSTVYEQYF. In DNA, the CDR3 is TGCGCCAGAGGGGCTGGACAGTCCACAGTATACGAGCAGTACTTC.

A few counts support this clonotype. J is TRBJ1-1 and V is TRBV5-6; D ambiguous. This CDR3 is built from 13 residues. Per germline, CDR1 SGHDT and CDR2 YYEEEE. The V end lost 0 bases, the J end lost 4 bases, and 7 bases lay between the germline ends. The CDR3 reads CASSLERFTEAFF. The CDR3 nucleotides are TGTGCCAGCAGCTTGGAAAGGTTCACTGAAGCTTTCTTT. The variable domain in full, completed from reference TRBV5-6 and TRBJ1-1, reads DAGVTQSPTHLIKTRGQQVTLRCSPKSGHDTVSWYQQALGQGPQFIFQYYEEEERQRGNFPDRFSGHQFPNYSSELNVNALLLGDSALYLCASSLERFTEAFFGQGTRLTVV.

This clonotype was counted many times. A junction end diverges from the germline sequence, so it may reflect a read error. The rearrangement links TRBV5-1 to TRBJ2-5; D is perhaps TRBD2 (5 bases). The CDR3 totals 12 residues. Germline CDR1 SGHRS, CDR2 YFSETQ. Here the CDR3 DNA reads TGTGCCAGCAGCTTAGCGCGGGAGACCCAGTACTTC. Its translation is CASSLARETQYF.

V and J are TRBV12-3 or TRBV12-4 and TRBJ1-1, with TRBD1 matching 9 bases. V was pared by 5 bases and J by 7 bases, with 11 bases of the junction left unmatched. The CDR3 has 15 amino acids. DNA for the CDR3: TGTGCCAGCAGTACTCCCGGGACAGGGTTTTTTGAAGCTTTCTTT. This gives the protein CASSTPGTGFFEAFF.

V and J are TRBV5-5 and TRBJ1-1; a possible D gene is TRBD1 (5 bases). There are 14 residues in the CDR3. Trimming removed 6 bases at V and 7 bases at J, with 19 bases between. Germline V CDR1 and CDR2: SGHKS, YYEKEE (reference sequence). The CDR3 DNA reads TGTGCCAGCACCAATTGGAGAGGGGTTGGTGAAGCTTTCTTT. It codes for CASTNWRGVGEAFF.

There are many counts of this clonotype. The chain carries TRBV5-1 and TRBJ2-5; D perhaps matches TRBD2 (5 bases). CDR1 and CDR2 (germline): SGHRS, YFSETQ. The ends were cut back, 0 bases at V and 2 bases at J, with 17 bases in the middle. This CDR3 has 17 residues. CDR3: CASSLGGPGWRQETQYF. In DNA, the CDR3 is TGCGCCAGCAGCTTGGGAGGTCCGGGATGGCGACAAGAGACCCAGTACTTC.

This clonotype was counted only a few times. The V gene is TRBV5-1, the J gene TRBJ2-1, with 7 nucleotides matching TRBD1. The CDR3 loop spans 14 amino acids. V was pared by 3 bases and J by 7 bases, with 7 bases of the junction left unmatched. CDR1 and CDR2 from the germline V gene are SGHRS and YFSETQ. CDR3 sequence (DNA): TGCGCCAGCAGCTCCCAGGGGGACGGGAATGAGCAGTTCTTC. Its protein is CASSSQGDGNEQFF. Filled out from reference TRBV5-1 and TRBJ2-1, the complete variable domain reads KAGVTQTPRYLIKTRGQQVTLSCSPISGHRSVSWYQQTPGQGLQFLFEYFSETQRNKGNFPGRFSGRQFSNSRSEMNVSTLELGDSALYLCASSSQGDGNEQFFGPGTRLTVL.

The sample holds a few counts of this clonotype. The chain joins TRBV15 to TRBJ2-7; TRBD1 aligns across 7 bases. The CDR3 totals 16 residues. Trimming took 5 bases from V and 6 from J; bases not matched to a gene: 16. From germline, CDR1 is LNHNV and CDR2 YYDKDF (reference sequence). CDR3 region: CATSGPEVQQGSEQYF. DNA for the CDR3: TGTGCCACCAGCGGCCCGGAAGTTCAACAGGGGAGCGAGCAGTACTTC.

This sequence joins TRBV20-1 and TRBJ2-7, with 8 bases lining up with TRBD1. The CDR3 length is 16 residues. CDR1 DFQATT and CDR2 SNEGSKA come from the germline V gene (reference sequence). V lost 6 bases to trimming and J lost 6 bases; unmatched junction nucleotides: 19. The DNA for the CDR3 is TGCAGTGCCAATCAACGTACTTGGACAGGGCCCCTCGAGCAGTACTTC. Protein sequence: CSANQRTWTGPLEQYF.

The chain is built from TRBV12-3 or TRBV12-4 and TRBJ2-5, with 7 positions matching TRBD1. V shed 5 bases and J 6 bases; nucleotides not matched to a gene: 9. This CDR3 contains 14 residues. The CDR3 region has the DNA TGTGCCAGCAGTCCCCCCGACAGGGAACAGACCCAGTACTTC. Translating it yields CASSPPDREQTQYF.

This clonotype was observed a handful of times. The rearrangement links TRBV29-1 to TRBJ2-7; D is undetermined. Looked up from germline, CDR1 is SQVTM and CDR2 is ANQGSEA. The CDR3 has 10 residues. V lost 6 bases, J lost 1 base, and 4 bases lay in between. DNA for the CDR3: TGCAGCGTAATATCCTACGAGCAGTACTTC. Protein product: CSVISYEQYF.

There are a few counts of this clonotype. This chain connects TRBV25-1 to TRBJ1-2, with D uncertain. Germline values: CDR1 MGHDK, CDR2 SYGVNS. The CDR3 length is 15 residues. V lost 4 bases, J lost 8 bases, and 20 bases lay in between. The CDR3 reads CASSGSAQRPSGYTF. CDR3 in DNA: TGTGCCAGCAGTGGCTCTGCCCAAAGGCCCTCCGGCTACACCTTC.

The rearrangement uses TRBV2 and TRBJ1-6, with 9 bases matching TRBD1. The CDR3 has 15 amino acids. CDR1 SNHLY and CDR2 FYNNEI come from the germline V gene. J was trimmed by 10 bases and V by 6 bases; bases with no gene match: 10. The CDR3 coding sequence is TGTGCCAGCAGCGGATCCGGGACAGGGAGGTCACCCCTCCACTTT. Translation gives CASSGSGTGRSPLHF.

This clonotype was counted between two and nine times. The chain has TRBV20-1 and TRBJ2-7; possibly TRBD1 for D (5 bases). This CDR3 comprises 13 residues. Germline V gene data show CDR1 as DFQATT and CDR2 as SNEGSKA (reference sequence). Trimming took off 5 bases at V and 2 bases at J, with 13 bases between the two ends. This chain's CDR3 is CSALNRGPYEQYF. CDR3 DNA sequence: TGCAGTGCTTTGAATAGGGGCCCCTACGAGCAGTACTTC.

The chain links TRBV30 to TRBJ2-6; TRBD2 matches at 7 bases. Germline CDR1 is GTSNPN and CDR2 is SVGIG (reference sequence). The length of the CDR3 is 14 residues. Trimming at V came to 7 bases and at J to 2 bases, leaving 5 bases not matched to a gene. The CDR3 reads CASWGGAGANVLTF. The CDR3 DNA reads as TGTGCCTCCTGGGGGGGTGCTGGGGCCAACGTCCTGACTTTC. Looking up the rest from reference TRBV30 and TRBJ2-6 gives the full variable domain: SQTIHQWPATLVQPVGSPLSLECTVEGTSNPNLYWYRQAAGRGLQLLFYSVGIGQISSEVPQNLSASRPQDRQFILSSKKLLLSDSGFYLCASWGGAGANVLTFGAGSRLTVL.

The chain carries TRBV2 and TRBJ1-6; D is possibly TRBD1 (6 bases). The CDR3 runs 15 residues. The germline V gene encodes CDR1 SNHLY and CDR2 FYNNEI. Trimming shortened V by 2 bases and J by 9 bases, and 14 bases separated the two germline ends. CDR3 amino acids: CASSEWGARLSPLHF. The CDR3, as DNA: TGTGCCAGCAGTGAATGGGGGGCCCGTCTTTCACCCCTCCACTTT. Variable domain in full (rest from reference TRBV2 and TRBJ1-6): EPEVTQTPSHQVTQMGQEVILRCVPISNHLYFYWYRQILGQKVEFLVSFYNNEISEKSEIFDDQFSVERPDGSNFTLKIRSTKLEDSAMYFCASSEWGARLSPLHFGNGTRLTVT.

This chain links TRBV10-3 with TRBJ1-1, with D tentatively TRBD1 (6 bases). CDR3 length: 13 amino acids. V lost 6 bases to trimming and J lost 10 bases, with 18 bases between them. Per the germline V gene, CDR1 is ENHRY and CDR2 is SYGVKD. In nucleotides, the CDR3 is TGTGCCATCAGCCCAAACGCAGGGGATAGAGCTTTCTTT. It encodes CAISPNAGDRAFF.

V gene TRBV24-1 combines with J gene TRBJ2-7; tentatively, D is TRBD1 or TRBD2 (5 bases each). Germline loops: CDR1 KGHDR, CDR2 SFDVKD. The CDR3 loop spans 15 amino acids. V lost 5 bases and J 3 bases, leaving 16 bases between the germline ends. The CDR3 bases are TGTGCCACCAGTGCAGGGACCCCCAGGCTCTACGAGCAGTACTTC. Translation: CATSAGTPRLYEQYF.

The chain recombines TRBV11-1 with TRBJ2-3; D ambiguous. There are 13 residues in the CDR3. Germline V gene sequence: CDR1 SGHAT, CDR2 FQDESV (reference sequence). The V end was cut by 6 bases, the J end by 6 bases, with 13 bases between. Here the CDR3 DNA reads TGTGCCAGCAGTTTCGGCGAGTGGGATACGCAGTATTTT. Protein sequence: CASSFGEWDTQYF.

V usage is TRBV7-8 and J usage is TRBJ2-5; TRBD2 matches 12 bases. In germline, CDR1 is SGHVS, CDR2 FQNEAQ. CDR3 size: 18 residues. V shed 2 bases, J shed 1 base, and the junction held 8 bases outside the gene matches. The CDR3 sequence is CASSLFRRTSGIQETQYF. The CDR3 nucleotides are TGTGCCAGCAGCTTATTCCGGAGGACTAGCGGGATCCAAGAGACCCAGTACTTC.

This clonotype was counted at least ten times. The chain recombines TRBV7-2 with TRBJ2-5, with D possibly being TRBD2 (6 bases). CDR3 length: 16 residues. Germline CDR1 and CDR2: SGHTA and FQGNSA. The V end lost 2 bases, the J end lost 4 bases, and 17 bases lay between the germline ends. The CDR3 nucleotides read TGTGCCAGCAGCTTATTTCGGCGGGGAGCAGGAGAGACCCAGTACTTC. It is translated as CASSLFRRGAGETQYF.

This clonotype showed up just a few times. The V gene is TRBV12-3 or TRBV12-4, the J gene TRBJ2-3, with TRBD2 matching 9 bases. The CDR3 is 19 residues long. V gave up 6 bases and J gave up 4 bases; unmatched junction bases: 20. The CDR3 DNA sequence: TGTGCCAGCAGCCCACCGGTTGGCGGGGGGGCCGTGTTGGCAGATACGCAGTATTTT. This encodes CASSPPVGGGAVLADTQYF.

The chain recombines TRBV12-5 with TRBJ2-7; no definite D call. The CDR3 is 13 amino acids. V lost 6 bases and J lost 3, with 12 bases in between. Germline assignment: CDR1 LGHNT and CDR2 FRNRAP. The CDR3 is CASGDPKGYEQYF. The CDR3, as DNA: TGTGCTAGTGGGGACCCGAAGGGCTACGAGCAGTACTTC.

The chain uses TRBV7-8 and TRBJ2-5, with D perhaps being TRBD1 or TRBD2 (5 bases each). The CDR3 is made up of 14 amino acids. V lost 7 bases to trimming and J lost 1 base, with 13 bases between them. Germline V gives CDR1 SGHVS, CDR2 FQNEAQ. CDR3 loop: CASTVSGPQETQYF. As DNA, the CDR3 is TGTGCCAGCACGGTATCGGGGCCCCAAGAGACCCAGTACTTC.

The genes are TRBV4-3 and TRBJ2-1; possibly TRBD1 or TRBD2 for D (5 bases each). Per the germline V gene, CDR1 is LGHNA and CDR2 is YSLEER. V lost 1 base, J lost 7 bases, and 11 bases lay in between. This CDR3 region has 14 residues. The CDR3 nucleotides read TGCGCCAGCAGCCAAGGGGGGTATAGGAATGAGCAGTTCTTC. It specifies CASSQGGYRNEQFF.

V is TRBV5-1 and J is TRBJ2-7, with a possible D match to TRBD2 (6 bases). The germline gives CDR1 SGHRS, CDR2 YFSETQ. The CDR3 runs 15 residues. Trimming shortened V by 4 bases and J by 2 bases, and 16 bases separated the two germline ends. The CDR3 DNA reads TGCGCCAGCAGCCCCGAGGGGACTTCTGCCTACGAGCAGTACTTC. It translates to CASSPEGTSAYEQYF.

The chain carries TRBV20-1 and TRBJ2-1; 7 bases align to TRBD2. The CDR3 runs 16 residues. The ends lost 3 bases at V and 0 bases at J; junction bases unmatched: 8. CDR1 DFQATT and CDR2 SNEGSKA come from the germline V gene (reference sequence). The CDR3 reads CSARGRVAGSYNEQFF. The DNA of the CDR3 is TGCAGTGCTAGGGGGAGGGTAGCGGGCTCCTACAATGAGCAGTTCTTC.